This T cell receptor beta chain originates from a study of technical replicates of blood from a few donors. Trimming shortened V by 6 bases and J by 4 bases, and 10 bases separated the two germline ends. CDR3 length: 12 residues. Germline V CDR1 and CDR2: KGHSH, LQKENI. This table comes from immunoSEQ multiplex PCR, and its TCRdb copy is limited to in-frame clones, with some not included. The data show 74,000 or so clones, approximately 91% seen once. This clonotype was sampled from a human donor in good health. Sequencing was done on a sample of T cells isolated from PBMCs. The rearrangement uses TRBV18 and TRBJ2-7, with D possibly TRBD1 on 6 matching bases. CDR3 bases: TGTGCCAGCTCCCCTGACAGGTACGAGCAGTACTTC. Translated: CASSPDRYEQYF.